Each of the 14 T cell receptor beta chains below was sequenced from the same sample in a study of prognosis after radiotherapy for stage I lung cancer. Genomic DNA was the source, and TCR beta CDR3 was amplified from it by two-round multiplex PCR. Primers specific to each TRBV and TRBJ gene were used in first-round PCR. TCRdb analysed the multiplex PCR reads with MiXCR anew, one entry per CDR3 protein. This table holds tens of thousands of distinct CDR3 sequences, under 45% found once. The sample consisted of PBMCs, taken before or after stereotactic body radiation therapy (not recorded which). The source is a donor over 45 with non-small cell lung cancer.

This clonotype was counted many times. The chain uses TRBV4-2 and TRBJ2-3, with D possibly being TRBD2 (7 bases). Germline V gene data show CDR1 as LGHNA and CDR2 as YNFKEQ. V lost 4 bases, J lost 3 bases, and 20 bases lay in between. The CDR3 extends over 17 amino acids. The CDR3 nucleotides are TGTGCCAGCAGCCGAGGCAGGGGCGGGAGAGTGACAGATACGCAGTATTTT. This gives the protein CASSRGRGGRVTDTQYF.

This clonotype was recorded many times. The J gene is TRBJ2-5, the V gene TRBV5-1; unclear D gene. CDR1 and CDR2 (germline): SGHRS, YFSETQ. Deletions cut 6 bases from V and 3 bases from J, with 15 bases between. The CDR3 runs 14 residues. The chain's CDR3 is CASTLGWVEETQYF. The DNA for the CDR3 is TGCGCCAGCACCCTGGGGTGGGTTGAAGAGACCCAGTACTTC.

Ten or more counts support this clonotype. This chain uses TRBV7-2 with TRBJ2-2, with a weak D call TRBD1 (5 bases). This CDR3 region has 16 residues. V was pared by 5 bases and J by 2 bases, with 15 bases between. The V gene's germline CDR1 is SGHTA and CDR2 FQGNSA. The CDR3 nucleotides read TGTGCCAGCAGCCCCCCCCCCGACAGAAACACCGGGGAGCTGTTTTTT. This translates into CASSPPPDRNTGELFF. Together with reference TRBV7-2 and TRBJ2-2, the CDR3 gives the full variable domain: GAGVSQSPSNKVTEKGKDVELRCDPISGHTALYWYRQSLGQGLEFLIYFQGNSAPDKSGLPSDRFSAERTGGSVSTLTIQRTQQEDSAVYLCASSPPPDRNTGELFFGEGSRLTVL.

This chain connects TRBV20-1 to TRBJ2-7; D is perhaps TRBD2 (5 bases). Germline V CDR1 and CDR2: DFQATT, SNEGSKA (reference sequence). V was trimmed by 1 base and J by 2 bases, leaving 18 bases between them. The CDR3 runs to 16 residues. The CDR3 protein is CSARVGLMGATYEQYF. The CDR3, as DNA: TGCAGTGCTAGAGTGGGATTGATGGGAGCCACCTACGAGCAGTACTTC.

This clonotype has at least ten counts. This chain links TRBV30 with TRBJ2-3; D unresolved. There are 11 residues in the CDR3. From germline, CDR1 is GTSNPN and CDR2 SVGIG (reference sequence). Trimming took off 2 bases at V and 6 bases at J, with 6 bases between the two ends. CDR3 loop: CAWSFFDTQYF. The CDR3 DNA reads TGTGCCTGGAGTTTCTTTGATACGCAGTATTTT.

This clonotype was counted at least ten times. The rearrangement uses TRBV5-1 and TRBJ2-1, with 7 bases lining up with TRBD2. Germline V gene lookup returns CDR1 SGHRS and CDR2 YFSETQ. This CDR3 region has 15 residues. Trimming took 0 bases from V and 10 from J; bases not matched to a gene: 10. The CDR3 sequence is CASSLELGRGREQFF. The CDR3 DNA reads TGCGCCAGCAGCTTGGAACTAGGGAGGGGCCGGGAGCAGTTCTTC.

The V gene is TRBV3-1, the J gene TRBJ1-2; D is ambiguous. Germline lookup yields CDR1 LGHDT and CDR2 YNNKEL (reference sequence). The CDR3 has 16 amino acids. Trimming took 0 bases from V and 5 from J, leaving 16 bases between them. This chain's CDR3 is CASSQDLQHYVYGYTF. CDR3 nucleotide sequence: TGTGCCAGCAGCCAAGATCTTCAGCATTACGTATATGGCTACACCTTC.

CDR3 protein: CASRGLAGGYEQYF. The CDR3 bases are TGTGCCAGCAGAGGACTAGCGGGAGGCTACGAGCAGTACTTC. The chain links TRBV6-1 to TRBJ2-7; TRBD2 agrees at 14 bases. V lost 6 bases and J lost 3; bases outside the gene matches: 1. Germline values: CDR1 MNHNS, CDR2 SASEGT. The CDR3 is made up of 14 amino acids.

On this clonotype itself: A read error is likely here: a far larger clone is one base away. The chain links TRBV24-1 to TRBJ1-2; TRBD1 might be the D (6 bases). Germline loops: CDR1 KGHDR, CDR2 SFDVKD. The CDR3 spans 13 residues. DNA of the CDR3: TGTGCCAGCAGTCGGACAGAGATTTATTGCTACACCTTC. This codes for CASSRTEIYCYTF.

This clonotype was seen many times. The chain carries TRBV7-9 and TRBJ2-2, with no clear D. This CDR3 region has 12 residues. Trimming stripped 1 base from V and 8 bases from J, with 5 bases between. Germline V gives CDR1 SEHNR, CDR2 FQNEAQ (reference sequence). Written as DNA, the CDR3 is TGTGCCAGCAGCTTAGAGTGGGGGGAGCTGTTTTTT. This codes for CASSLEWGELFF. The entire variable domain, with the rest obtained from reference TRBV7-9 and TRBJ2-2, is as follows: DTGVSQNPRHKITKRGQNVTFRCDPISEHNRLYWYRQTLGQGPEFLTYFQNEAQLEKSRLLSDRFSAERPKGSFSTLEIQRTEQGDSAMYLCASSLEWGELFFGEGSRLTVL.

As regards this clonotype: It is likely a read error, because the conserved phenylalanine at the end of the CDR3 is missing. The chain has TRBV12-3 or TRBV12-4 and TRBJ1-2; D ambiguous. The CDR3 has 14 amino acids. CDR3 bases: TGTGCCAGAAGTTTAGCGCTTACCGGTTATGGCTACACCTTA. As protein: CARSLALTGYGYTL.

Notes on this clonotype: A junction end diverges from the germline sequence, so it may reflect a read error. The CDR3 DNA is TGTGCCAGCAGCTTCCACGGGGAGAGGTACCAAGAGACCGAGTACTTC. It translates to CASSFHGERYQETEYF. The gene calls are TRBV11-2 and TRBJ2-5; possible D gene TRBD2, 5 bases. The CDR3 is made up of 16 amino acids. Germline V lookup: CDR1 SGHAT, CDR2 FQNNGV. Together with reference TRBV11-2 and TRBJ2-5, the CDR3 gives the full variable domain: EAGVAQSPRYKIIEKRQSVAFWCNPISGHATLYWYQQILGQGPKLLIQFQNNGVVDDSQLPKDRFSAERLKGVDSTLKIQPAKLEDSAVYLCASSFHGERYQETEYFGPGTRLLVL.

This clonotype was counted at least ten times. The chain employs TRBV20-1 and TRBJ2-7; 9 bases line up with TRBD1. Germline V lookup: CDR1 DFQATT, CDR2 SNEGSKA (reference sequence). This CDR3 has 17 residues. Germline trimming cut 6 bases from V and 5 bases from J; bases unmatched to any gene: 20. The CDR3 is CSAPKVRRGTGYHEQYF. For the CDR3, the DNA is TGCAGTGCCCCAAAAGTGCGGAGGGGGACAGGGTATCACGAGCAGTACTTC.

Many counts were recorded for this clonotype. This chain uses TRBV18 with TRBJ2-3; D not certain. The CDR3 has 14 residues. The germline V and J ends were trimmed by 2 bases and 0 bases, with 6 bases remaining between them. The V gene's germline CDR1 is KGHSH and CDR2 LQKENI. Here the CDR3 DNA reads TGTGCCAGCTCACCAGTAGCAAGCACAGATACGCAGTATTTT. Protein: CASSPVASTDTQYF.